The rows below give T cell receptor beta chains drawn from one sample of a study of CD8+ T cells in alopecia areata. TCRdb's table, derived via immunoSEQ multiplex PCR, lists solely in-frame clones and lacks some. The sample consists of about 110,000 clones, around 83% of them appearing once. This material consisted of CD8+ T cells sorted from blood, taken at week 24, from a patient treated with tofacitinib. Receptors were obtained from a human donor with alopecia areata. The CDR3 runs from the conserved cysteine through the conserved F or W. The D gene is left open where the match is weak. Clone size is stated in some rows and not others, as once, few, many or a class when expanded.

abundance	v_gene	j_gene	d_gene	CDR3aa	CDR3nt
once	TRBV5-4	TRBJ2-5	NA	CASSLEGLQETQYF	TGTGCCAGCAGCTTGGAGGGGTTACAAGAGACCCAGTACTTC
NA	TRBV7-2	TRBJ1-1	NA	CASSFRSGATEAFF	TGTGCCAGCAGCTTTCGCTCGGGGGCCACTGAAGCTTTCTTT
NA	TRBV27	TRBJ2-7	TRBD1	CASSLLGTGSNEQYF	TGTGCCAGCAGTTTATTAGGGACAGGGAGCAACGAGCAGTACTTC
NA	TRBV11-2	TRBJ1-2	TRBD1	CASSRPGQGLYGYTF	TGTGCCAGCAGTCGTCCGGGACAGGGGTTATATGGCTACACCTTC
NA	TRBV12-5	TRBJ1-1	NA	CASGLSGIDEAFF	TGTGCTAGTGGTTTGTCCGGGATTGATGAAGCTTTCTTT
NA	TRBV6-5	TRBJ1-1	TRBD1	CASTATGMNTEAFF	TGTGCCAGCACCGCGACAGGGATGAACACTGAAGCTTTCTTT
NA	TRBV9	TRBJ2-7	NA	CASSGGGGGSPYEQYF	TGTGCCAGCAGCGGCGGAGGGGGTGGCTCCCCCTACGAGCAGTACTTC
NA	TRBV5-1	TRBJ2-5	NA	CASSFVRGYQETQYF	TGCGCCAGCAGCTTTGTAAGGGGGTACCAAGAGACCCAGTACTTC
NA	TRBV19	TRBJ2-7	TRBD1	CASSAGTGGKYEQYF	TGTGCCAGTAGTGCCGGGACAGGGGGTAAATACGAGCAGTACTTC
NA	TRBV6-6	TRBJ1-1	TRBD1	CASRRGAGLMNTEAFF	TGTGCCAGCCGCAGGGGGGCCGGGCTCATGAACACTGAAGCTTTCTTT
NA	TRBV6-5	TRBJ2-5	TRBD2	CASSSSRLAAMETQYF	TGTGCCAGCAGTTCCTCCAGGCTAGCGGCGATGGAGACCCAGTACTTC
NA	TRBV5-6	TRBJ2-1	NA	CASRPNRPTRNEQFF	TGTGCCAGCAGGCCCAACCGCCCGACTCGAAATGAGCAGTTCTTC
NA	TRBV13	TRBJ2-1	NA	CASTHDRLNEQFF	TGTGCCAGCACCCACGACAGGCTGAATGAGCAGTTCTTC
NA	TRBV27	TRBJ2-7	TRBD1	CASRTGTGTYEQYF	TGTGCCAGCCGTACCGGGACAGGTACCTACGAGCAGTACTTC
NA	TRBV7-2	TRBJ2-3	TRBD2	CASSRTSGADTQYF	TGTGCCAGCAGCCGGACTAGCGGGGCGGATACGCAGTATTTT
NA	TRBV6-5	TRBJ1-2	NA	CASSSGAHYGYTF	TGTGCCAGCAGTTCAGGGGCCCACTATGGCTACACCTTC
NA	TRBV6-5	TRBJ2-1	NA	CASSYSPYLIDEQFF	TGTGCCAGCAGTTACTCTCCATACCTAATCGATGAGCAGTTCTTC
once	TRBV5-6	TRBJ2-7	NA	CASSLVPPNEQYF	TGTGCCAGCAGCTTGGTCCCCCCCAACGAGCAGTACTTC
few	TRBV7-2	TRBJ2-1	TRBD2	CASSLAYTTSGGASRYEQFF	TGTGCCAGCAGCTTAGCCTACACGACTAGCGGGGGGGCTAGTCGCTATGAGCAGTTCTTC
NA	TRBV4-1	TRBJ1-4	NA	CASSQVAGADEKLFF	TGCGCCAGCAGCCAGGTAGCAGGGGCCGATGAAAAACTGTTTTTT
NA	TRBV30	TRBJ1-5	NA	CAWRLASGKPQHF	TGTGCCTGGAGATTAGCCTCAGGCAAGCCCCAGCATTTT
NA	TRBV7-2	TRBJ2-5	TRBD2	CASSTTSGGRYQETQYF	TGTGCCAGCAGCACGACTAGCGGGGGCCGGTACCAAGAGACCCAGTACTTC
NA	TRBV13	TRBJ1-5	NA	CASASSESNQPQHF	TGTGCCAGCGCCTCCTCGGAGAGCAATCAGCCCCAGCATTTT
once	TRBV29-1	TRBJ2-1	NA	CSVGDEDNEQFF	TGCAGCGTTGGGGATGAGGACAATGAGCAGTTCTTC
few	TRBV5-6	TRBJ2-7	TRBD2	CASSIGLAGPPSYEQYF	TGTGCCAGCAGCATCGGACTAGCGGGGCCTCCTTCCTACGAGCAGTACTTC
NA	TRBV4-3	TRBJ2-1	NA	CASSPGTFWAEQFF	TGCGCCAGCAGCCCCGGGACATTTTGGGCGGAGCAGTTCTTC
NA	TRBV11-2	TRBJ2-7	NA	CASSLGPHGYEQYF	TGTGCCAGCAGCTTAGGCCCGCATGGGTACGAGCAGTACTTC
NA	TRBV29-1	TRBJ2-3	TRBD2	CSVEDPGGQDTQYF	TGCAGCGTTGAAGACCCGGGGGGGCAGGATACGCAGTATTTT
NA	TRBV12-5	TRBJ2-1	TRBD2	CASAIAGGTYNEQFF	TGTGCTAGTGCCATAGCGGGGGGGACCTACAATGAGCAGTTCTTC
NA	TRBV7-8	TRBJ1-4	NA	CASSRTETGTNEKLFF	TGTGCCAGCAGTCGCACTGAGACAGGAACTAATGAAAAACTGTTTTTT
NA	TRBV5-4	TRBJ1-2	NA	CASSFRSGYGYTF	TGTGCCAGCAGCTTCCGAAGCGGCTATGGCTACACCTTC
few	TRBV6-5	TRBJ2-1	TRBD2	CASSYSGTSGGNEQFF	TGTGCCAGCAGTTATTCCGGGACTAGCGGGGGTAATGAGCAGTTCTTC
NA	TRBV29-1	TRBJ2-7	NA	CSVAPGRSYEQYF	TGCAGCGTTGCACCGGGACGGTCCTACGAGCAGTACTTC
few	TRBV7-9	TRBJ2-3	NA	CASSFIDTQYF	TGTGCCAGCAGCTTTATCGATACGCAGTATTTT
NA	TRBV19	TRBJ2-3	TRBD2	CASSLAATDTQYF	TGTGCCAGTAGTCTAGCGGCTACAGATACGCAGTATTTT
NA	TRBV4-1	TRBJ2-4	TRBD1	CASSQWGQGALNIQYF	TGCGCCAGCAGCCAATGGGGACAGGGGGCGCTGAACATTCAGTACTTC
few	TRBV27	TRBJ2-5	TRBD2	CATSYSGGTETQYF	TGTGCCACCTCCTATTCCGGGGGGACGGAGACCCAGTACTTC
NA	TRBV27	TRBJ2-7	TRBD1	CASSLVGTGSYEQYF	TGTGCCAGCAGTTTAGTAGGGACAGGATCCTACGAGCAGTACTTC
NA	TRBV4-3	TRBJ2-3	NA	CASSQDRQGAGFAQYF	TGCGCCAGCAGCCAAGATCGCCAGGGTGCGGGGTTCGCGCAGTATTTT
few	TRBV4-2	TRBJ2-7	NA	CASSQDEMVQYF	TGTGCCAGCAGCCAAGATGAAATGGTGCAGTACTTC
NA	TRBV13	TRBJ1-4	NA	CASSLGEAGTNEKLFF	TGTGCCAGCAGCTTAGGGGAGGCAGGGACTAATGAAAAACTGTTTTTT
few	TRBV4-2	TRBJ1-6	NA	CASSQGAASSYNSPLHF	TGTGCCAGCAGCCAAGGGGCTGCAAGCTCCTATAATTCACCCCTCCACTTT
NA	TRBV5-1	TRBJ2-7	NA	CASSSGEQYF	TGCGCCAGCAGCTCGGGAGAGCAGTACTTC
NA	TRBV4-1	TRBJ1-2	TRBD1	CASSQVGQGNYGYTF	TGCGCCAGCAGCCAAGTGGGACAGGGCAACTATGGCTACACCTTC
NA	TRBV6-1	TRBJ2-4	TRBD2	CASTHPAGGENIQYF	TGTGCCAGCACCCACCCGGCGGGGGGAGAAAACATTCAGTACTTC
NA	TRBV7-9	TRBJ1-2	NA	CASSLVDARGYGYTF	TGTGCCAGCAGCTTAGTCGACGCGCGAGGCTATGGCTACACCTTC